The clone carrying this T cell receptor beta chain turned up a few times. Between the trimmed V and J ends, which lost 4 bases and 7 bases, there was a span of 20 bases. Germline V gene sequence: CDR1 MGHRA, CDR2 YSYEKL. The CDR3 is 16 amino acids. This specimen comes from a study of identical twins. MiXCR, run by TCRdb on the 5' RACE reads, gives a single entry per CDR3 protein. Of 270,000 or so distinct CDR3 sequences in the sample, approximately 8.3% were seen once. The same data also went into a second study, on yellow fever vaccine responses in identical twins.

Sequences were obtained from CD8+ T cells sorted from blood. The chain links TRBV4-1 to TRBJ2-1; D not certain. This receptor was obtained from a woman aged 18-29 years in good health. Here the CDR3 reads CASSPAMGIGENEQFF. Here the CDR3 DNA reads TGCGCCAGCAGCCCCGCCATGGGGATTGGCGAGAATGAGCAGTTCTTC.